Each of the 7 T cell receptor beta chains below was sequenced from the same sample in a study of radiation and T cells in renal cell carcinoma. Time point noted: baseline pretreatment blood. Treatment indicated: 15 Gy SBRT to primary tumor, nephrectomy 4 weeks later. Repertoires were generated with immunoSEQ multiplex PCR, while TCRdb's copy carries only in-frame clones and drops some. This table holds some 120,000 clones, around 80% found once. Source: blood, taken from a patient whose treatment included radiotherapy and nephrectomy. The receptors shown here come from a woman aged 55-69 years with renal cell carcinoma.

This clone showed up just a few times. J is TRBJ2-2 and V is TRBV5-1; D tentatively reads TRBD1 or TRBD2 (5 bases each). CDR1 SGHRS and CDR2 YFSETQ come from the germline V gene. The V gene lost 0 bases and the J gene lost 3 bases, with 9 bases spanning the gap. CDR3 length: 15 amino acids. CDR3 sequence (DNA): TGCGCCAGCAGCTTGGTTCAGGGAGACACCGGGGAGCTGTTTTTT. Translating gives CASSLVQGDTGELFF.

This rearrangement joins TRBV4-1 to TRBJ2-7; D is uncertain. CDR3 length: 14 amino acids. Germline-derived CDR1 and CDR2 are MGHRA and YSYEKL. V was pared by 5 bases and J by 3 bases, with 14 bases between. In nucleotides, the CDR3 is TGCGCCAGCAGCTCTGGGCCGGGTGACTACGAGCAGTACTTC. This translates into CASSSGPGDYEQYF.

CDR3 sequence (DNA): TGTGCCAGCAGCCAGGGTGTCAACGCCTACGAGCAGTACTTC. This gives the protein CASSQGVNAYEQYF. The V call is TRBV9, the J call TRBJ2-7; D is possibly TRBD1 (5 bases). The CDR3 is made up of 14 amino acids. Germline V gene lookup returns CDR1 SGDLS and CDR2 YYNGEE. The V end was cut by 4 bases, the J end by 2 bases, with 13 bases between. Full variable domain (remainder filled in from reference TRBV9 and TRBJ2-7): DSGVTQTPKHLITATGQRVTLRCSPRSGDLSVYWYQQSLDQGLQFLIQYYNGEERAKGNILERFSAQQFPDLHSELNLSSLELGDSALYFCASSQGVNAYEQYFGPGTRLTVT.

The V gene is TRBV11-1, the J gene TRBJ2-1, with 9 bases lining up with TRBD2. There are 19 residues in the CDR3. CDR1 SGHAT and CDR2 FQDESV come from the germline V gene (reference sequence). J gave up 0 bases and V 3 bases, and 12 bases lay outside the gene matches. The CDR3 is CASSLHAGGLDRSYNEQFF. DNA for the CDR3: TGTGCCAGCAGCTTGCACGCGGGGGGGCTAGATCGCTCCTACAATGAGCAGTTCTTC.

The chain employs TRBV7-9 and TRBJ2-1; D not certain. CDR1 is SEHNR and CDR2 is FQNEAQ in the germline V gene (reference sequence). The CDR3 has 13 amino acids. Trimming cost V 1 base and J 9 bases, with 10 bases left between them. For the CDR3, the DNA is TGTGCCAGCAGCTTAGGGGCTAAGGGTGAGCAGTTCTTC. Its translation: CASSLGAKGEQFF.

The rearrangement uses TRBV28 and TRBJ1-5, with D perhaps matching TRBD1 (5 bases). The CDR3 runs 14 residues. Germline loops: CDR1 MDHEN, CDR2 SYDVKM. The ends were cut back, 2 bases at V and 6 bases at J, with 11 bases in the middle. In DNA form, the CDR3 reads TGTGCCAGCAGTTTAGCGGGAGGGGTTCAGCCCCAGCATTTT. As protein: CASSLAGGVQPQHF.

This clone was observed a single time. The V call is TRBV7-2, the J call TRBJ1-6; D might be TRBD1 (6 bases). The germline V and J ends were trimmed by 3 bases and 7 bases, with 16 bases remaining between them. This CDR3 comprises 16 residues. The germline V gene encodes CDR1 SGHTA and CDR2 FQGNSA. CDR3 residues: CASSFLGGPSNSPLHF. As DNA, the CDR3 is TGTGCCAGCAGCTTCCTAGGGGGGCCAAGCAATTCACCCCTCCACTTT. The whole variable domain, filled in from reference TRBV7-2 and TRBJ1-6, reads GAGVSQSPSNKVTEKGKDVELRCDPISGHTALYWYRQSLGQGLEFLIYFQGNSAPDKSGLPSDRFSAERTGGSVSTLTIQRTQQEDSAVYLCASSFLGGPSNSPLHFGNGTRLTVT.